Listed here are 18 T cell receptor beta chains from one sample, sequenced in a study of T cell clonotyping in hematopoietic cell transplantation (dated by TCRdb to about 2021). The time point label here, explained by the study, means: recipient sample about 28 days before transplant, after cytoreduction. Libraries were prepared through the immunoSEQ multiplex PCR assay. The clones in this table, taken by TCRdb from immuneACCESS, are in-frame only. Not every clone is retained; where verified, under half of the shortfall comes from an unresolved V gene, and the cause of the rest is unknown. Present in this sample are approximately 10,000 clones, over 75% of which were seen just once. The ten most abundant clones make up under 15% of the sample. The sequenced sample was peripheral blood mononuclear cells, obtained before stem cell transplant. The receptors come from a woman between 45 and 60 years old with chronic myeloid leukemia. Some clones in this sample may be carry-over from other donors' samples.

V usage is TRBV7-8 and J usage is TRBJ2-7; D call uncertain. In germline, CDR1 is SGHVS, CDR2 FQNEAQ. This CDR3 spans 12 amino acids. The V end was cut by 1 base, the J end by 5 bases, with 6 bases between. The CDR3 coding sequence is TGTGCCAGCAGCTTAGACTGGGACGAGCAGTACTTC. Translated, it gives CASSLDWDEQYF.

The V call is TRBV6-6, the J call TRBJ2-5; no reliable D call. The CDR3 runs 11 residues. Per the germline V gene, CDR1 is MNHNY and CDR2 is SVGAGI (reference sequence). Between the trimmed V and J ends, which lost 2 bases and 2 bases, there was a span of 0 bases. As DNA, the CDR3 is TGTGCCAGCAGTTACCAAGAGACCCAGTACTTC. Encoded protein: CASSYQETQYF.

The CDR3 protein is CASSLNFRGGLHGYTF. DNA for the CDR3: TGTGCCAGCAGTCTTAATTTCAGGGGTGGACTGCATGGCTACACCTTC. The V call is TRBV28, the J call TRBJ1-2, with D perhaps TRBD1 (6 bases). The V gene's germline CDR1 is MDHEN and CDR2 SYDVKM. This CDR3 is built from 16 residues. Trimming shortened V by 5 bases and J by 6 bases, and 22 bases separated the two germline ends.

This sequence joins TRBV5-1 and TRBJ1-2, with 7 bases lining up with TRBD1. J was trimmed by 4 bases and V by 3 bases; bases with no gene match: 15. Germline assignment: CDR1 SGHRS and CDR2 YFSETQ. The CDR3 is 17 residues long. The chain's CDR3 is CASSSRDSSSSFYGYTF. In nucleotides, the CDR3 is TGCGCCAGCAGCTCACGGGACAGTTCATCGTCATTCTATGGCTACACCTTC. Variable domain in full (rest from reference TRBV5-1 and TRBJ1-2): KAGVTQTPRYLIKTRGQQVTLSCSPISGHRSVSWYQQTPGQGLQFLFEYFSETQRNKGNFPGRFSGRQFSNSRSEMNVSTLELGDSALYLCASSSRDSSSSFYGYTFGSGTRLTVV.

This rearrangement joins TRBV30 to TRBJ1-2; 10 bases map to TRBD1. Germline CDR1 and CDR2: GTSNPN and SVGIG (reference sequence). This CDR3 has 15 amino acids. V shed 6 bases, J shed 1 base, and the junction held 8 bases outside the gene matches. The CDR3 bases are TGTGCCTGTGAGCCGGGACAGGGGCTTAACTATGGCTACACCTTC. It codes for CACEPGQGLNYGYTF.

V usage is TRBV2 and J usage is TRBJ2-7, with D tentatively TRBD2 (6 bases). The germline V gene has CDR1 SNHLY and CDR2 FYNNEI. The V and J ends lost 6 bases and 4 bases respectively, with 19 bases between them. There are 15 residues in the CDR3. DNA of the CDR3: TGTGCCAGCAGGGAACGAGGAGGGCCTGGGTACGAGCAGTACTTC. This encodes CASRERGGPGYEQYF.

The V call is TRBV28, the J call TRBJ2-7; TRBD1 matches 7 bases. Germline trimming cut 5 bases from V and 7 bases from J; bases unmatched to any gene: 11. This CDR3 spans 14 amino acids. The germline V gene has CDR1 MDHEN and CDR2 SYDVKM. The DNA of the CDR3 is TGTGCCAGCAGTACTGGCGGACAGGATGTGGAGCAGTACTTC. Its translation: CASSTGGQDVEQYF.

The V gene is TRBV6-1, the J gene TRBJ1-4; no clear D gene. The CDR3 consists of 11 residues. Germline V gene lookup returns CDR1 MNHNS and CDR2 SASEGT. Trimming stripped 6 bases from V and 8 bases from J, with 7 bases between. CDR3 coding DNA: TGTGCCAGCAGGAGGGAGGAAAAACTGTTTTTT. Its translation is CASRREEKLFF.

The CDR3 bases are TGTGCCAGCAGCCGAGACTACAATGAGCAGTTCTTC. It is translated as CASSRDYNEQFF. The J gene is TRBJ2-1, the V gene TRBV7-9, with D unresolved. The CDR3 contains 12 residues. Germline CDR1 SEHNR, CDR2 FQNEAQ (reference sequence). V lost 5 bases, J lost 3 bases, and 5 bases lay in between.

This clone has a handful of counts. The chain joins TRBV28 to TRBJ2-1; D uncertain. The V gene lost 2 bases and the J gene lost 6 bases, with 8 bases spanning the gap. There are 13 residues in the CDR3. Germline V gene data show CDR1 as MDHEN and CDR2 as SYDVKM. The CDR3 protein is CASSLGPFNEQFF. As DNA, the CDR3 is TGTGCCAGCAGTTTAGGACCGTTCAATGAGCAGTTCTTC.

The chain couples TRBV5-1 to TRBJ1-1; D possibly corresponds to TRBD1 (5 bases). Trimming cost V 2 bases and J 0 bases, with 11 bases left between them. CDR3 size: 15 residues. From germline, CDR1 is SGHRS and CDR2 YFSETQ. CDR3 sequence: CASSFGQNMNTEAFF. CDR3 bases: TGCGCCAGCAGCTTTGGACAAAACATGAACACTGAAGCTTTCTTT.

CDR3 sequence: CASSQTSRPDTQYF. CDR3 bases: TGTGCCAGCAGCCAGACCTCACGCCCCGATACGCAGTATTTT. The chain combines TRBV7-8 with TRBJ2-3; D call uncertain. Germline values: CDR1 SGHVS, CDR2 FQNEAQ. The V end was cut by 5 bases, the J end by 6 bases, with 15 bases between. The CDR3 is 14 residues long.

In regard to this clone: A read error may produce the germline difference seen at one junction end. The chain carries TRBV11-2 and TRBJ2-1; 10 nucleotides align to TRBD2. Germline assignment: CDR1 SGHAT and CDR2 FQNNGV. The CDR3 contains 12 residues. CDR3 sequence (DNA): TGTGCCAGCAGCTTAGCTAGCGGGAGTACGATCTTC. Translation: CASSLASGSTIF.

The chain combines TRBV7-2 with TRBJ2-5, with D possibly being TRBD1 (6 bases). V lost 3 bases to trimming and J lost 5 bases, with 13 bases between them. Per germline, CDR1 SGHTA and CDR2 FQGNSA. The CDR3 sequence is 14 residues long. CDR3 coding DNA: TGTGCCAGCAGCTTCCAGGGGTCCGGGGAGACCCAGTACTTC. This gives the protein CASSFQGSGETQYF.

The rearrangement joins TRBV2 to TRBJ1-5; no clear D. The V and J ends lost 2 bases and 5 bases respectively, with 10 bases between them. Germline CDR1 is SNHLY and CDR2 is FYNNEI. The CDR3 has 14 amino acids. The CDR3 sequence: CASSEPARDQPQHF. The DNA of the CDR3 is TGTGCCAGCAGTGAACCCGCCCGAGATCAGCCCCAGCATTTT.

The chain is built from TRBV11-3 and TRBJ2-1, with D uncertain. Germline values: CDR1 SGHNT, CDR2 YENEEA. V was pared by 4 bases and J by 8 bases, with 12 bases between. This CDR3 spans 13 amino acids. CDR3 sequence reads: CASSSPGIDEQFF. DNA of the CDR3: TGTGCCAGCAGCTCCCCGGGTATCGATGAGCAGTTCTTC.

The gene calls are TRBV11-2 and TRBJ2-5; tentative D call: TRBD2 (7 bases). V was shortened by 3 bases and J by 4 bases, with 9 bases between the two germline ends. Germline V gene lookup returns CDR1 SGHAT and CDR2 FQNNGV. The CDR3 is made up of 13 amino acids. The CDR3 loop reads CASSLGGPETQYF. The CDR3 DNA sequence: TGTGCCAGCAGCTTGGGGGGGCCAGAGACCCAGTACTTC.

The chain carries TRBV27 and TRBJ2-7; D gene uncertain. Germline V gene sequence: CDR1 MNHEY, CDR2 SMNVEV (reference sequence). The CDR3 loop spans 13 amino acids. The ends were cut back, 3 bases at V and 0 bases at J, with 6 bases in the middle. In DNA form, the CDR3 reads TGTGCCAGCAGTTTTGCTCCCTCCTACGAGCAGTACTTC. Amino acids: CASSFAPSYEQYF.